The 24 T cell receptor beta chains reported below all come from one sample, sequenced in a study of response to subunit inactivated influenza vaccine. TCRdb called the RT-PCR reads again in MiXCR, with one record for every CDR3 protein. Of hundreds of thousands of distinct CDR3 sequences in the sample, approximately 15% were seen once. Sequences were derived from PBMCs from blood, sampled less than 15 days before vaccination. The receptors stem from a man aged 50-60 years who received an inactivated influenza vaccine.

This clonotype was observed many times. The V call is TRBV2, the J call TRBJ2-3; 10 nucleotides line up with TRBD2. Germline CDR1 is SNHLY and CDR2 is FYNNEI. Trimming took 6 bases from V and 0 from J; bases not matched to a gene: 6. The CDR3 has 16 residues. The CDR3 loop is CASRKGLAASTDTQYF. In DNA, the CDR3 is TGTGCCAGCAGAAAAGGACTAGCGGCGAGCACAGATACGCAGTATTTT.

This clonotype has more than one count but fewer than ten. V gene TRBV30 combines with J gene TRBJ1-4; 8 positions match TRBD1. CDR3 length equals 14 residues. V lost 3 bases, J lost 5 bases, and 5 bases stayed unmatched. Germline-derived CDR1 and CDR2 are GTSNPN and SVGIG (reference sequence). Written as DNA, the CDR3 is TGTGCCTGGAGCCAGGGGGCGCGGAATGAAAAACTGTTTTTT. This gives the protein CAWSQGARNEKLFF.

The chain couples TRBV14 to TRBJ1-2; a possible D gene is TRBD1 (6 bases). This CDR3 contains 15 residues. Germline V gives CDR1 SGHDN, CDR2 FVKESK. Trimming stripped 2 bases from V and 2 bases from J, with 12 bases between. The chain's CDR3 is CASSQRGQWNYGYTF. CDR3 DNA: TGTGCCAGCAGCCAAAGGGGACAATGGAACTATGGCTACACCTTC.

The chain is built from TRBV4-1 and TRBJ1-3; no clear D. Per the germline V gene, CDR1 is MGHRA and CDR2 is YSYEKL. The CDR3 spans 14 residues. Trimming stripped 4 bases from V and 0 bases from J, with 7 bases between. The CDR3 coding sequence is TGCGCCAGCAGCCGACCACTCTCTGGAAACACCATATATTTT. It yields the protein CASSRPLSGNTIYF.

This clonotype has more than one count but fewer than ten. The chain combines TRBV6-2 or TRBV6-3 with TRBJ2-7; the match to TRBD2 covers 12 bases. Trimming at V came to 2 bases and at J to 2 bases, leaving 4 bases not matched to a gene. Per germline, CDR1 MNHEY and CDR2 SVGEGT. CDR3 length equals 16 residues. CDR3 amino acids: CASSYPGLAGTYEQYF. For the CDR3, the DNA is TGTGCCAGCAGTTACCCCGGACTAGCGGGGACCTACGAGCAGTACTTC.

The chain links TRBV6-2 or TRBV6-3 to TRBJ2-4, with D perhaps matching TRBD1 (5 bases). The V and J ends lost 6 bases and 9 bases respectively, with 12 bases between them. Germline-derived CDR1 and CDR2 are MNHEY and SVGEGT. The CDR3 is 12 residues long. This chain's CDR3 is CASSPPRGIQYF. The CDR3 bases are TGTGCCAGCAGCCCCCCTAGGGGCATTCAGTACTTC.

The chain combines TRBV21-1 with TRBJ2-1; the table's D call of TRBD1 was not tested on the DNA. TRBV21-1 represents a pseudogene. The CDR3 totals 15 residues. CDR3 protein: CASSKAGDGYNEQFF. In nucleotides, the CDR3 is TGTGCCAGCAGCAAGGCTGGGGACGGTTACAATGAGCAGTTCTTC.

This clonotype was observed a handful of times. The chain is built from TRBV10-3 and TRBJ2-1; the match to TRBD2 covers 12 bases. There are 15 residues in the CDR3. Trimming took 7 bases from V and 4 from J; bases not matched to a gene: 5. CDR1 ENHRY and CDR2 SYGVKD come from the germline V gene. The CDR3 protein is CAITIGLAGYNEQFF. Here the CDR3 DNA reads TGTGCCATCACCATAGGACTAGCGGGGTACAATGAGCAGTTCTTC.

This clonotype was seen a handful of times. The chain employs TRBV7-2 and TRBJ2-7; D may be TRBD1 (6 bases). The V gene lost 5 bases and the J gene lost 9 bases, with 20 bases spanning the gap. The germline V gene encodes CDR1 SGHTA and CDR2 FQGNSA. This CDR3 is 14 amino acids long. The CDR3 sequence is CASSRAGEFTRQYF. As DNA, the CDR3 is TGTGCCAGCAGCCGGGCAGGGGAGTTTACGAGGCAGTACTTC.

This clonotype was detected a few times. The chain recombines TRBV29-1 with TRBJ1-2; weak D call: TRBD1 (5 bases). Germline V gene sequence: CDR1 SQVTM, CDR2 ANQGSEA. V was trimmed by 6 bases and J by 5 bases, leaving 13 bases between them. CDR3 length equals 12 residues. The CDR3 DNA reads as TGCAGCGTGTCCATTGGGGGGTATGGCTACACCTTC. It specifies CSVSIGGYGYTF.

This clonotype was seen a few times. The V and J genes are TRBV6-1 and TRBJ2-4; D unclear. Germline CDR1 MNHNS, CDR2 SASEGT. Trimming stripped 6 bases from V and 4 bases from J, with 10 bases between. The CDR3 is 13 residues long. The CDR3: CASRLDGKNIQYF. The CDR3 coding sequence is TGTGCCAGCAGATTGGACGGAAAAAACATTCAGTACTTC.

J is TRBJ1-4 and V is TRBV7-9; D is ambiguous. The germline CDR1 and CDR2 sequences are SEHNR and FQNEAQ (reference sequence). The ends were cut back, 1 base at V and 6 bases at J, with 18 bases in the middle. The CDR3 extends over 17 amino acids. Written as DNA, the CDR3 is TGTGCCAGCAGCTTAGGTTGGAGGAGGGAAGAAGATGAAAAACTGTTTTTT. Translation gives CASSLGWRREEDEKLFF.

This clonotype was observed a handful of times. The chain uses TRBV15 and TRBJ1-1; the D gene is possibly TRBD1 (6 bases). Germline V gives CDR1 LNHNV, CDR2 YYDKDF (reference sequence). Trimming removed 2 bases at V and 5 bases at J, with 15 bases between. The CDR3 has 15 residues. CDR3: CATSRSTGRRTEAFF. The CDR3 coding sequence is TGTGCCACCAGCAGATCGACAGGCAGGAGGACTGAAGCTTTCTTT.

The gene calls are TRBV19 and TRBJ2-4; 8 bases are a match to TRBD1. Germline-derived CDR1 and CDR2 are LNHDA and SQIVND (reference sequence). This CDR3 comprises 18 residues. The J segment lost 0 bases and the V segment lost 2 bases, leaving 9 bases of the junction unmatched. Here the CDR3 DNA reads TGTGCCAGTAGTATAAAGGGACAGGCTATTACAGCCAAAAACATTCAGTACTTC. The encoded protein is CASSIKGQAITAKNIQYF.

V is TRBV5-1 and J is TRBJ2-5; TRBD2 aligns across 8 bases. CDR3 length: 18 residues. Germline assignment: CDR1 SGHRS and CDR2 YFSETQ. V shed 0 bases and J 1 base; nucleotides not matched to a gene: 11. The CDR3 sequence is CASSLGPYERGPQETQYF. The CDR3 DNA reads TGCGCCAGCAGCTTGGGTCCCTACGAGCGGGGGCCCCAAGAGACCCAGTACTTC.

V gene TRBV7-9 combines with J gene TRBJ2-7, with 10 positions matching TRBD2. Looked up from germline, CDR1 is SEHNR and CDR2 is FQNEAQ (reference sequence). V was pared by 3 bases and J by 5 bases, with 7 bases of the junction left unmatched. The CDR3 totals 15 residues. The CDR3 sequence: CASSLRTSGINEQYF. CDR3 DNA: TGTGCCAGCAGCTTGAGGACTAGCGGAATTAACGAGCAGTACTTC. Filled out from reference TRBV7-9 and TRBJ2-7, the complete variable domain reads DTGVSQNPRHKITKRGQNVTFRCDPISEHNRLYWYRQTLGQGPEFLTYFQNEAQLEKSRLLSDRFSAERPKGSFSTLEIQRTEQGDSAMYLCASSLRTSGINEQYFGPGTRLTVT.

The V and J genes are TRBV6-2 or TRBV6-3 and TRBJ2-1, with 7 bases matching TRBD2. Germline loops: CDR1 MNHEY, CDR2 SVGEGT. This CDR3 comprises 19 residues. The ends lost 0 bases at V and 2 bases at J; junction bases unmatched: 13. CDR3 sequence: CASSYSVLSREAPYNEQFF. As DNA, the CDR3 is TGTGCCAGCAGTTACTCAGTCCTCTCACGGGAGGCCCCCTACAATGAGCAGTTCTTC.

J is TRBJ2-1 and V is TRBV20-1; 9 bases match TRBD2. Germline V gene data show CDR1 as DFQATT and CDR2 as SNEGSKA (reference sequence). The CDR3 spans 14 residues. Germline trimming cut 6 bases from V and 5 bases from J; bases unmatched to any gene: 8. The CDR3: CSALSGRRNNEQFF. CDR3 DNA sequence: TGCAGTGCGCTTAGCGGGAGACGGAACAATGAGCAGTTCTTC.

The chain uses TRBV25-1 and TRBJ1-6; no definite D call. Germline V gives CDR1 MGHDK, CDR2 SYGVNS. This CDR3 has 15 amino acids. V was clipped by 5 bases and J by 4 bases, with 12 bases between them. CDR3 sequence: CASSPPNRYNSPLHF. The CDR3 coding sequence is TGTGCCAGCAGTCCCCCAAACAGATATAATTCACCCCTCCACTTT. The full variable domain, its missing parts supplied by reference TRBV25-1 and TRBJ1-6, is EADIYQTPRYLVIGTGKKITLECSQTMGHDKMYWYQQDPGMELHLIHYSYGVNSTEKGDLSSESTVSRIRTEHFPLTLESARPSHTSQYLCASSPPNRYNSPLHFGNGTRLTVT.

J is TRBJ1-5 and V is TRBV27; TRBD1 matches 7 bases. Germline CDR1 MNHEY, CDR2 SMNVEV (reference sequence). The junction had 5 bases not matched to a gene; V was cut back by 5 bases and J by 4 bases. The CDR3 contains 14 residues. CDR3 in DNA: TGTGCCAGCAGTCCCTTCAGGGGGAATCAGCCCCAGCATTTT. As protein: CASSPFRGNQPQHF.

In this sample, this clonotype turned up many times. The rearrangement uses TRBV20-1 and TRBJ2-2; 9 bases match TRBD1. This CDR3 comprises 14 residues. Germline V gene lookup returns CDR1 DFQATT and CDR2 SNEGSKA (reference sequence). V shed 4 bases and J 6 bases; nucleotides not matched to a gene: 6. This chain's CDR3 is CSAKNRGRAGELFF. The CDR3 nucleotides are TGCAGTGCTAAAAACAGGGGGCGGGCCGGGGAGCTGTTTTTT.

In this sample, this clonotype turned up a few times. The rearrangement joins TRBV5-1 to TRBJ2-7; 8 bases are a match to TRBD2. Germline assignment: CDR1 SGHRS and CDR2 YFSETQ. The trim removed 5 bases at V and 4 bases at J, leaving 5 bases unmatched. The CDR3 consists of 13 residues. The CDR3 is CASRNPGGYEQYF. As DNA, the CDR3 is TGCGCCAGCAGAAACCCGGGGGGGTACGAGCAGTACTTC. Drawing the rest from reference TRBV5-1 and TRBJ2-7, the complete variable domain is KAGVTQTPRYLIKTRGQQVTLSCSPISGHRSVSWYQQTPGQGLQFLFEYFSETQRNKGNFPGRFSGRQFSNSRSEMNVSTLELGDSALYLCASRNPGGYEQYFGPGTRLTVT.

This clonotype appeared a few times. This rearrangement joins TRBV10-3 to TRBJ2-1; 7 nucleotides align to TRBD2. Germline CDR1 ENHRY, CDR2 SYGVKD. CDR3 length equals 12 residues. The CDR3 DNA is TGTGCGATAGGACTAGCCTACAATGAGCAGTTCTTC. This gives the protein CAIGLAYNEQFF.

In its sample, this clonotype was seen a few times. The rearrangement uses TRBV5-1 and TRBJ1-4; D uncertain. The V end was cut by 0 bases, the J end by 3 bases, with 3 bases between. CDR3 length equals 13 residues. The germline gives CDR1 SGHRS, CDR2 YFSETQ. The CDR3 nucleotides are TGCGCCAGCAGCTTGGCGGCTAATGAAAAACTGTTTTTT. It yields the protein CASSLAANEKLFF.